This T cell receptor beta chain originates from a study of T cell responses to AZD1222 COVID-19 vaccine. Details on this clone: No antigen is known for it.

CDR3 size: 14 residues. V was pared by 4 bases and J by 2 bases, with 13 bases between. Germline CDR1 SGHRS, CDR2 YFSETQ. The table came from immunoSEQ multiplex PCR; TCRdb's copy has only in-frame clones and leaves some out. The sample includes roughly 26,000 clones, about 88% of them seen just once. Findings of the study overall: No day 14 peak samples; only post-peak repertoires were characterized. Among AZD1222 vaccinees, only six or seven were seropositive at baseline.

This chain links TRBV5-1 with TRBJ2-7; the D is unclear. This sample comprised peripheral blood, obtained 28 days after the second AZD1222 dose. This TCR was recovered from an adult who received the AZD1222 COVID-19 vaccine. CDR3 sequence: CASSPQDGAYEQYF. The CDR3, as DNA: TGCGCCAGCAGCCCCCAGGACGGAGCCTACGAGCAGTACTTC.